This T cell receptor (beta chain) was recovered during a study of blood T cell repertoires in COVID-19 (dated by TCRdb to 2018 to 2020). With respect to the entire study: Samples from collaborators originated in the United States, Italy and Spain and spanned both the acute and convalescent phases of COVID-19. The prospective study material was composed of cDNA or gDNA derived from T cells, B-cell-depleted T cells, or PBMCs. Deeply sampled blood TCRbeta repertoires from subjects exposed to, actively infected with, or recovered from COVID-19 were included in the dataset. The repertoires were made available in a free public database intended to serve as a resource for research on the immune response to SARS-CoV-2. Samples were obtained from the ongoing ImmuneRACE study (first 160 participants) and from approximately 1,200 subjects provided by 6 global collaborators. The sample metadata nearly always contained a de-identified subject ID, COVID-19 status, age in years and sex. Where available, HLA class I and class II types were taken from metadata supplied by the sample provider and were not determined by assay-based typing.

The immunoSEQ Assay, a bias-controlled multiplex PCR, was used to amplify TCRbeta CDR3 regions from genomic DNA. The published analysis was carried out like this. Within the assay, amplification of reference gene primers was used to estimate how many nucleated cells each sample contained. Sequence reads were collapsed and filtered to measure the absolute abundance of every unique TCRbeta CDR3 rearrangement. Productive Simpson clonality was computed per sample as the square root of Simpson's diversity index over productive rearrangements. TCRdb stores this immuneACCESS table with in-frame sequences only. Part of the clones is absent; in the studies checked, under half of the shortfall reflects unresolved V genes, and no reason is known for the rest. That table supplies the V and J calls and clone size; D and trimming were determined from the DNA. The sample table contains over 120,000 clones; only one count was recorded for more than 75% of them. The ten biggest clones cover approximately 5% of the sample.

The germline V gene supplies CDR1 MNHNS and CDR2 SASEGT. The CDR3 runs 13 residues from the cysteine to the phenylalanine. Left in the record is the CDR3 DNA by itself, 39 bases read in frame from the first base. Trimming takes 3 bases from V and 9 bases from J, and the germline ends sit 14 bases apart. With respect to this clone: Its specific antigen is unknown. There are no base qualities to consult, and no much larger clone falls within one base.

Summary of the overall study and its limitations: Clinical and demographic metadata were provided uncurated, with the amount varying by source and participant.

The collaborating institutions used their own protocols to collect whole blood in K2EDTA tubes. Collaborator samples were shipped for TCRbeta analysis as frozen whole blood, isolated PBMCs, or DNA extracted from either sample type. The rearrangement joined TRBV6-1 to TRBJ1-2, with the identity of the D gene unclear. Sequenced: peripheral blood. This sequence originates from a human donor in a cohort sampled during active COVID-19. The CDR3 loop reads CASSEAEASSYTF. The base sequence is TGTGCCAGCAGTGAGGCAGAAGCTAGCAGCTACACCTTC.